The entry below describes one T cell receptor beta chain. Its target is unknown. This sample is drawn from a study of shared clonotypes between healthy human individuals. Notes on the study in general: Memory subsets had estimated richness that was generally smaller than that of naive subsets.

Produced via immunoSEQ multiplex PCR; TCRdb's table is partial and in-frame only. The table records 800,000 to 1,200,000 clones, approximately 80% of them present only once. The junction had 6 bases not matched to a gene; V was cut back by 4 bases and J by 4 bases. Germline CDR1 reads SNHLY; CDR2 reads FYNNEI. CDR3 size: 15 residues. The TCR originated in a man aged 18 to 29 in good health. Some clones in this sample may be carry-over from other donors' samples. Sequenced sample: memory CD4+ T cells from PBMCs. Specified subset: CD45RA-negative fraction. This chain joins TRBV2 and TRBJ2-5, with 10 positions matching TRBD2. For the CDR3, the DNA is TGTGCCAGCAGTGTTCTAGCGGGAGTGGTAGAGACCCAGTACTTC. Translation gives CASSVLAGVVETQYF.